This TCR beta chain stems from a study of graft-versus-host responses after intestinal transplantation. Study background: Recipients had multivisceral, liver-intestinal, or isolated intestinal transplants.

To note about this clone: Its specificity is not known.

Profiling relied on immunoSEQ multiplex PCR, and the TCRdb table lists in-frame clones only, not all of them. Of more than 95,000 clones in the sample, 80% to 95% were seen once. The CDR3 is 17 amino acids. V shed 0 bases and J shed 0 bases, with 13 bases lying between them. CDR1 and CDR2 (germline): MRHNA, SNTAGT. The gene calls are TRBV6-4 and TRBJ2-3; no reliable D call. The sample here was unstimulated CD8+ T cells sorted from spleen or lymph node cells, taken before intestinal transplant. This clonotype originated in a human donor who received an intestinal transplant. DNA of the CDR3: TGTGCCAGCAGTGACTCTCTGCTCTTATCTAGCACAGATACGCAGTATTTT. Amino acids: CASSDSLLLSSTDTQYF.